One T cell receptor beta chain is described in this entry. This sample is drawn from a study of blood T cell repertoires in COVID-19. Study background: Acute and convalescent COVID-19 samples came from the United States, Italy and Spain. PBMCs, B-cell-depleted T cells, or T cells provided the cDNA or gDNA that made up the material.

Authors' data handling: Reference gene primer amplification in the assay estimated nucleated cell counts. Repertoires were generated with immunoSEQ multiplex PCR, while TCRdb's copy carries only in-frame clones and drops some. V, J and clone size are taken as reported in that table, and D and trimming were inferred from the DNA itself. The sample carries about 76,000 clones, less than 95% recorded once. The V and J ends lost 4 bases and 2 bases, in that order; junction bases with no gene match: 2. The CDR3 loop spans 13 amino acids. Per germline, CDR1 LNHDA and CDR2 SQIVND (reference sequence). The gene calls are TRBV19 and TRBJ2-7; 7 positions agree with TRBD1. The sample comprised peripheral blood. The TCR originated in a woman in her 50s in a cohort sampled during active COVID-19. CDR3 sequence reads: CASSTQGAYEQYF. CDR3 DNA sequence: TGTGCCAGTAGTACTCAGGGGGCCTACGAGCAGTACTTC.